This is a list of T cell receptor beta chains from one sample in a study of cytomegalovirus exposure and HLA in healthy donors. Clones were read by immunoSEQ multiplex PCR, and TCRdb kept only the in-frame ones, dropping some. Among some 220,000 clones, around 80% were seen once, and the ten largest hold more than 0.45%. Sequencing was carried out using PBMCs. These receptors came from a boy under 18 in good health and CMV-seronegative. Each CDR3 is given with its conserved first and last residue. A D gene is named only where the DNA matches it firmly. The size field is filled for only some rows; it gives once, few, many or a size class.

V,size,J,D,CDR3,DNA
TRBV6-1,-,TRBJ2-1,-,CASSESDRLEQFF,TGTGCCAGCAGTGAAAGTGACCGACTCGAGCAGTTCTTC
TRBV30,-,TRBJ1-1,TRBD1,CAWRGRGETEAFF,TGTGCCTGGAGAGGCAGGGGGGAAACTGAAGCTTTCTTT
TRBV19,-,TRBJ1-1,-,CASSIGVRAFTEAFF,TGTGCCAGTAGTATCGGGGTACGGGCGTTCACTGAAGCTTTCTTT
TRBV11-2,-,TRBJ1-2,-,CASRHVGGRIYGYTF,TGTGCCAGCAGACATGTAGGGGGAAGGATCTATGGCTACACCTTC
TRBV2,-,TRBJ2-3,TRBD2,CARVGLARDTQYF,TGTGCCAGAGTTGGACTAGCGAGAGATACGCAGTATTTT
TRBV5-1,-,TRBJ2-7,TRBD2,CASSWGTSGSYEQYF,TGCGCCAGCAGCTGGGGGACTAGCGGCTCCTACGAGCAGTACTTC
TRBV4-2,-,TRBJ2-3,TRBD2,CASSQDERRTSGSTDTQYF,TGTGCCAGCAGCCAAGATGAGCGAAGGACTAGCGGCAGCACAGATACGCAGTATTTT
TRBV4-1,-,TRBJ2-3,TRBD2,CASSRLAGVGDTQYF,TGCGCCAGCAGCCGCTTAGCGGGAGTGGGTGATACGCAGTATTTT
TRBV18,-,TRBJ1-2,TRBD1,CASSPGGSNYGYTF,TGTGCCAGCTCCCCAGGGGGCTCTAACTATGGCTACACCTTC
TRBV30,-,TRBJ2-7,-,CAWSVAEFGYEQYF,TGTGCCTGGAGTGTAGCGGAATTCGGCTACGAGCAGTACTTC
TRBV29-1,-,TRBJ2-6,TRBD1,CSVGTGPGANVLTF,TGCAGCGTTGGGACAGGGCCTGGGGCCAACGTCCTGACTTTC
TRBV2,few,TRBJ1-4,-,CASRATGTQLFF,TGTGCCAGCAGGGCCACAGGGACCCAACTGTTTTTT
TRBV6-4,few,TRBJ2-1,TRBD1,CASSDSSRGWQFF,TGTGCCAGCAGTGACTCCTCCAGGGGGTGGCAGTTCTTC
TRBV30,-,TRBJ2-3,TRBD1,CAWKKSRQGPDTQYF,TGTGCCTGGAAAAAGTCCCGACAGGGACCAGATACGCAGTATTTT
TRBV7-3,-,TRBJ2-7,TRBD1,CASSLGTGRYEQYF,TGTGCCAGCAGCCTCGGGACAGGGCGCTACGAGCAGTACTTC